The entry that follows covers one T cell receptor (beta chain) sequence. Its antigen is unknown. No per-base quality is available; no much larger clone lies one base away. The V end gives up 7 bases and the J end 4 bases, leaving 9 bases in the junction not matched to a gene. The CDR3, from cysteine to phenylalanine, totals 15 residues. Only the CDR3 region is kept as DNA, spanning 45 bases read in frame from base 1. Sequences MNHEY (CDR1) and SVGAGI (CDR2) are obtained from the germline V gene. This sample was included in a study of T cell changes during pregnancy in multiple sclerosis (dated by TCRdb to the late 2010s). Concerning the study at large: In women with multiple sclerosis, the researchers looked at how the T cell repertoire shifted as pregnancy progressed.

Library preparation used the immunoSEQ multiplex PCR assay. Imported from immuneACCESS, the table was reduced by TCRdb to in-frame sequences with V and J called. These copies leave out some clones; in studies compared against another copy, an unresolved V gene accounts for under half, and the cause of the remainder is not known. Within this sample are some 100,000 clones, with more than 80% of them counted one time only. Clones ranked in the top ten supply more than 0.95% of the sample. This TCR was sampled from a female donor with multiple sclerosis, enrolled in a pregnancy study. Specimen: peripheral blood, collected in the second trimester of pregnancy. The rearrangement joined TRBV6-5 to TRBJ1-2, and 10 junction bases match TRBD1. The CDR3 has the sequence CASTTGTGAGYGYTF. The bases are TGTGCCAGCACCACCGGGACAGGGGCAGGCTATGGCTACACCTTC.